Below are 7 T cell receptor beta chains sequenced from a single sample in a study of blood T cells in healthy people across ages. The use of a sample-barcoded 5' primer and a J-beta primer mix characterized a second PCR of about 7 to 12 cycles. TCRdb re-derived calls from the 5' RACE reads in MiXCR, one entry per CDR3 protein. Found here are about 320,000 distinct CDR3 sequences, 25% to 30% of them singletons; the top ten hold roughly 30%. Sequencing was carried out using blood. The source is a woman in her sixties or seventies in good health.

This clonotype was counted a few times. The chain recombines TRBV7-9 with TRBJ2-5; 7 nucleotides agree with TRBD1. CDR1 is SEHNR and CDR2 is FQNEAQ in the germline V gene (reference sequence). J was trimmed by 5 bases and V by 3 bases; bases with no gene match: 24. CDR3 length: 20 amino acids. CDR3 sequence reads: CASSFTLRASPRGGGETQYF. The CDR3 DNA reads TGTGCCAGCAGCTTTACCCTCCGGGCCTCACCCAGAGGGGGCGGTGAGACCCAGTACTTC.

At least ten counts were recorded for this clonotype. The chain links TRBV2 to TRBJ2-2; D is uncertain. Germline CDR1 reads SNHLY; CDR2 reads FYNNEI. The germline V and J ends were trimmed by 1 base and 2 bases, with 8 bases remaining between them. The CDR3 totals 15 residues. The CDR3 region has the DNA TGTGCCAGCAGTGAAGAGGGCGGAAACACCGGGGAGCTGTTTTTT. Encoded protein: CASSEEGGNTGELFF.

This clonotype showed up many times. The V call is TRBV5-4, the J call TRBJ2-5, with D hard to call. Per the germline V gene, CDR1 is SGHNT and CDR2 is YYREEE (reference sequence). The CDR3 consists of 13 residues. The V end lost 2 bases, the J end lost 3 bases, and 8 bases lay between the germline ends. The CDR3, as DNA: TGTGCCAGCAGCTTTTTCGGCAAAGAGACCCAGTACTTC. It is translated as CASSFFGKETQYF. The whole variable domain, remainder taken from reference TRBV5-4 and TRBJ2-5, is ETGVTQSPTHLIKTRGQQVTLRCSSQSGHNTVSWYQQALGQGPQFIFQYYREEENGRGNFPPRFSGLQFPNYSSELNVNALELDDSALYLCASSFFGKETQYFGPGTRLLVL.

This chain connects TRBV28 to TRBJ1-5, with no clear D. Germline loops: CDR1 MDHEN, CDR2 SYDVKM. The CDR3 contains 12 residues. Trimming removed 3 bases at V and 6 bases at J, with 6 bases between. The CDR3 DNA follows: TGTGCCAGCAGTTTCGGGGTTCAGCCCCAGCATTTT. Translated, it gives CASSFGVQPQHF.

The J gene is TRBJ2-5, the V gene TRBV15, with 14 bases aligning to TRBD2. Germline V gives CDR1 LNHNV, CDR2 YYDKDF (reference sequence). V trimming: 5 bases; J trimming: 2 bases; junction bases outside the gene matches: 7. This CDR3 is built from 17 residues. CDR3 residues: CATSGRLAGGQQETQYF. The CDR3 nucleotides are TGTGCCACCAGCGGTAGACTAGCGGGAGGGCAACAAGAGACCCAGTACTTC. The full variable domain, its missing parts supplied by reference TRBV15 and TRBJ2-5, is DAMVIQNPRYQVTQFGKPVTLSCSQTLNHNVMYWYQQKSSQAPKLLFHYYDKDFNNEADTPDNFQSRRPNTSFCFLDIRSPGLGDTAMYLCATSGRLAGGQQETQYFGPGTRLLVL.

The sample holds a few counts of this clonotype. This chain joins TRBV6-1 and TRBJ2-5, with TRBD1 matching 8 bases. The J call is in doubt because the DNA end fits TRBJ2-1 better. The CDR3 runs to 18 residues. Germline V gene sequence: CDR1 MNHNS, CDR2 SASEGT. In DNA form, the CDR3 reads TGTGCCAGCAGCTCCGGACAGGGTCTGGTAGCCTCGGGAAATGAGCAGTTCTTC. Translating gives CASSSGQGLVASGNEQFF.

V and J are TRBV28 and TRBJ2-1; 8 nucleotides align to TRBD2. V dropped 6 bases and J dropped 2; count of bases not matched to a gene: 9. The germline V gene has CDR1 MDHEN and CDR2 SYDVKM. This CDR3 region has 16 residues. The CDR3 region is CASRYGRATTYNEQFF. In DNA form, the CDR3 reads TGTGCCAGCAGGTACGGGAGGGCTACGACCTACAATGAGCAGTTCTTC.